This T cell receptor beta chain originates from a study of technical replicates of blood from a handful of donors. Libraries were prepared by immunoSEQ multiplex PCR; TCRdb keeps only in-frame clonotypes and omits some of them. Among tens of thousands of clones listed, over 90% were seen once. This CDR3 comprises 16 residues. With 3 bases clipped from V and 3 bases from J, the junction kept 6 bases outside the gene matches. Germline V gene lookup returns CDR1 SGDLS and CDR2 YYNGEE. Sequencing was performed on T cells isolated from PBMCs. This rearrangement joins TRBV9 to TRBJ2-3, with 11 bases lining up with TRBD2. The sequence was obtained from a human donor in good health. The CDR3 is CASSAASGRMTDTQYF. In nucleotides, the CDR3 is TGTGCCAGCAGCGCAGCTAGCGGGAGGATGACAGATACGCAGTATTTT. Looking up the rest from reference TRBV9 and TRBJ2-3 gives the full variable domain: DSGVTQTPKHLITATGQRVTLRCSPRSGDLSVYWYQQSLDQGLQFLIQYYNGEERAKGNILERFSAQQFPDLHSELNLSSLELGDSALYFCASSAASGRMTDTQYFGPGTRLTVL.